This T cell receptor (beta chain) came from a study of shared clonotypes between healthy human individuals (dated by TCRdb to 2020 to 2022). With respect to the entire study: Three men and two women, aged 18 to 49 years, made up the cohort. For each donor, CD4 naive and CD4 memory were each run on three plates, CD8 naive on two plates, and CD8 memory on one plate. To estimate repertoire size and how much clonotypes are shared between individuals, the study performed deep sequencing of blood TCR repertoires from roughly five healthy adults. To increase sequencing depth and limit assay-specific biases, different laboratories used diverse techniques to prepare libraries and sequence TCR repertoires. Each donor's leukapheresis produced roughly between roughly 0.94 and 9.5 billion PBMCs.

Using the deep immunoSEQ assay, multiplex PCR amplified TCR CDR3 regions from genomic DNA. Extracted genomic DNA from each cell subset was spread evenly across all wells of several immunoSEQ 96-well plates, with each plate serving as a replicate. For sorted subsets, around 200 ng genomic DNA, equal to 30,000 or so T cell genomes, was loaded into each replicate PCR. Purified libraries were quantified with a Qubit 3.0 fluorometer, sized on a Bioanalyzer 2100, and re-quantified with the KAPA Library Quantification kit. Every immunoSEQ 96-well plate was sequenced on a separate single-read 150-cycle Illumina NextSeq 550 flow cell. Concerning the study's data processing: Because only junctional sequences without quality scores were contained in the immunoSEQ output, filtering matching that applied to full-length reads could not be performed. To assign V/J genes and CDR3, sequences were annotated against IMGT germline references using PyIR, a Python wrapper for IgBLAST v1.9. Reads were filtered out if the reads had weak V/J assignments (E-value above 1e-6), no CDR3, stop codons, out-of-frame junctions, or ambiguous translated residues. A V3J clonotype was defined by an identical inferred V gene, J gene, and CDR3 amino acid sequence. The percentage overlap between two repertoires was calculated by dividing the number of shared unique clonotypes by the size of the smaller repertoire. Repertoire richness was assessed with RTK rarefaction, the Chao1 estimator, and Recon v2.1 estimates of unobserved clonotypes. OLGA was used to compute generation probabilities for all TCRbeta clonotypes that the gDNA method yielded from a handful of donors. TCRdb mirrors the immuneACCESS table, restricted to in-frame sequences. Some clones are absent from its copies; in checked studies, under half trace to an unresolved V gene, and the reason for the others is unknown. V and J calls and clone size are those listed in that table; D and trimming were worked out from the DNA. The sample table holds fewer than 100,000 clones, of which about 68% were seen once. Less than 55% of the sample goes to the ten largest clones.

Study-wide conclusions, independent of this receptor: Pairwise subsampling indicated that sequencing depth was expected to affect the degree of clonotype sharing among donors. Sampling was restricted to blood, and TCR repertoires in tissue are likely to differ from TCR repertoires in blood. Incomplete sequencing was indicated by rarefaction of sorted-subset datasets, despite the large sequencing depth. Compared with non-shared clonotypes, clonotypes shared by all four sorted-subset donors had higher generation probabilities. Larger estimated clonotype richness was generally found for naive subsets than for memory subsets. Because the study included a small number of donors, the genetic and exposure-history diversity represented was limited. Sharing across a handful of donors was observed for about 5% of naive CD4, 3% to 3.5% of naive CD8, 2% to 2.5% of memory CD4, and around 0.4% of memory CD8 clonotypes.

Regarding this clone: Its antigen remains unidentified. Base quality data are lacking; no much larger clone is found one base away.

Donors were healthy HIV-negative adults with no recently reported acute infections or vaccinations. Every donor was a Caucasian adult living in Nashville, Tennessee, USA. CD8 memory samples combined magnetically selected CD45RO+ cells with CCR7-negative CD45RA+ effector memory (TemRA) cells. Blood was collected by leukapheresis, and PBMCs were isolated by Ficoll-Histopaque density gradient centrifugation and then cryopreserved in liquid nitrogen vapor phase. Purity and quantity of every magnetically sorted T cell population were checked by analytical flow cytometry. From each sorted fraction, genomic DNA was isolated and quantified by UV absorbance on a Nanodrop 2000c. The CDR1 and CDR2 encoded by the germline V gene are SQVTM and ANQGSEA. The CDR3 starts with the cysteine, ends with the phenylalanine, and has 14 residues. Of all the DNA, just the CDR3 is kept, 42 bases in frame from base 1. V was cut back by 3 bases and J by 6 bases, leaving a gap of 17 bases between them.

The sequencing sample was made of memory CD8+ T cells sorted from blood. Per the publication, the cell subset or site label means: CD45RO+ cells pooled with CCR7-negative TemRA cells. The TCR sequence derives from a young man in good health. The chain was built from TRBV29-1 and TRBJ1-1, with a weak D call of TRBD1 (6 bases match). Read as DNA, the sequence is TGCAGCGTTGATCGGGGGCGTGGACAGCCTGAAGCTTTCTTT. Translated, it reads CSVDRGRGQPEAFF. Reference TRBV29-1 and TRBJ1-1 proteins supply the regions before and after the CDR3; the full variable domain is: SAVISQKPSRDICQRGTSLTIQCQVDSQVTMMFWYRQQPGQSLTLIATANQGSEATYESGFVIDKFPISRPNLTFSTLTVSNMSPEDSSIYLCSVDRGRGQPEAFFGQGTRLTVV.